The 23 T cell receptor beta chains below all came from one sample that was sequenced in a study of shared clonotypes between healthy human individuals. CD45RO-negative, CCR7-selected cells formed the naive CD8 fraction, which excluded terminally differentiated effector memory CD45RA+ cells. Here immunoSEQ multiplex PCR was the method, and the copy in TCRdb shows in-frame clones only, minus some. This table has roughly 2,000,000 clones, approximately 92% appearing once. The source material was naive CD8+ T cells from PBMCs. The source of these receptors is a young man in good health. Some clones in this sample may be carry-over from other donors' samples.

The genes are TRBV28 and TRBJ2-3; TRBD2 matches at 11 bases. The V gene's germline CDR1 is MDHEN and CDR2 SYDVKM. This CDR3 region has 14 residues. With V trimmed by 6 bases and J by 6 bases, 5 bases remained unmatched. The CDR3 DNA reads TGTGCCAGCAGACTAGCGGGAGAAGAGGATACGCAGTATTTT. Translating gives CASRLAGEEDTQYF.

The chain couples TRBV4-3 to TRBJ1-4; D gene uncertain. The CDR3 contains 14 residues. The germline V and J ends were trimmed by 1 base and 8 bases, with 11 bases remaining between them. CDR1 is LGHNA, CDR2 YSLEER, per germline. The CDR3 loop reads CASSQGGFEEKLFF. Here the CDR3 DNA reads TGCGCCAGCAGCCAAGGGGGTTTTGAGGAAAAACTGTTTTTT.

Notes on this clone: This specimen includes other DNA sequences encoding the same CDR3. CDR3 loop: CASSFSSSYEQYF. The CDR3 DNA follows: TGTGCCAGCAGTTTTAGTAGCTCCTACGAGCAGTACTTC. The V gene is TRBV27, the J gene TRBJ2-7; D is undetermined. The CDR3 sequence is 13 residues long. Germline V gives CDR1 MNHEY, CDR2 SMNVEV (reference sequence). V lost 3 bases and J lost 0, with 6 bases in between.

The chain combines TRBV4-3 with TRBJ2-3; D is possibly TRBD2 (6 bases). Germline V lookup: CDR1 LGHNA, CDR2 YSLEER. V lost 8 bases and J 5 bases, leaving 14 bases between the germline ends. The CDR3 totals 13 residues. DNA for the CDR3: TGCGCCAGCGCGTCATGGAGGGAAGATACGCAGTATTTT. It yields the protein CASASWREDTQYF.

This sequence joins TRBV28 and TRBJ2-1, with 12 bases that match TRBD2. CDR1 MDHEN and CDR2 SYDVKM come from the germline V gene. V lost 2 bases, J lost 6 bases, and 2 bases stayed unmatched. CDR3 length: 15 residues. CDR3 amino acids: CASSLQTSGSNEQFF. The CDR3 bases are TGTGCCAGCAGTTTACAGACTAGCGGGAGCAATGAGCAGTTCTTC. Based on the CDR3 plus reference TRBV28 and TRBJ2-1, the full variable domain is DVKVTQSSRYLVKRTGEKVFLECVQDMDHENMFWYRQDPGLGLRLIYFSYDVKMKEKGDIPEGYSVSREKKERFSLILESASTNQTSMYLCASSLQTSGSNEQFFGPGTRLTVL.

Written as DNA, the CDR3 is TGTGCCAGTGGGGGAAACTCCTACGAGCAGTACTTC. Translation gives CASGGNSYEQYF. The chain joins TRBV10-3 to TRBJ2-7; possibly TRBD1 or TRBD2 for D (5 bases each). Germline V gene sequence: CDR1 ENHRY, CDR2 SYGVKD. The CDR3 sequence is 12 residues long. The V end was cut by 10 bases, the J end by 0 bases, with 10 bases between.

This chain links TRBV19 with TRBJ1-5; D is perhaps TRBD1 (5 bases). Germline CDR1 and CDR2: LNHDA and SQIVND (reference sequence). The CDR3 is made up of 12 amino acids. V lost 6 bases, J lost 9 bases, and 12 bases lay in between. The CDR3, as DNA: TGTGCCAGTAGGCCACCTGGGGGGCCCCAGCATTTT. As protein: CASRPPGGPQHF.

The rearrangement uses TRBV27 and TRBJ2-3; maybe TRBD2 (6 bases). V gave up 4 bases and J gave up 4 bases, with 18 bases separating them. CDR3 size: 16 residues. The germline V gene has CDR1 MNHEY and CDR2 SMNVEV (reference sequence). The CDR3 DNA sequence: TGTGCCAGCAGTTCTAACCCGGGAGCCCCTCCAGATACGCAGTATTTT. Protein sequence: CASSSNPGAPPDTQYF.

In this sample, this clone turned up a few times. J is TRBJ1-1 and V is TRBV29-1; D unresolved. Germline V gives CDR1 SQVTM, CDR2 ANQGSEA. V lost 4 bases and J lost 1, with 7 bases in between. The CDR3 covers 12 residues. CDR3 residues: CSVASGNTEAFF. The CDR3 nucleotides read TGCAGCGTTGCCTCGGGGAACACTGAAGCTTTCTTT. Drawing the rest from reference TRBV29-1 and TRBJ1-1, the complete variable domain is SAVISQKPSRDICQRGTSLTIQCQVDSQVTMMFWYRQQPGQSLTLIATANQGSEATYESGFVIDKFPISRPNLTFSTLTVSNMSPEDSSIYLCSVASGNTEAFFGQGTRLTVV.

CDR3 coding DNA: TGTGCCAGGCCAGGGGCACCCAGGAGACAGCCCCAGCATTTT. Its protein is CARPGAPRRQPQHF. This chain joins TRBV6-4 and TRBJ1-5, with a weak D call TRBD1 (6 bases). The CDR3 is 14 amino acids. Between the trimmed V and J ends, which lost 9 bases and 7 bases, there was a span of 19 bases. In germline, CDR1 is MRHNA, CDR2 SNTAGT.

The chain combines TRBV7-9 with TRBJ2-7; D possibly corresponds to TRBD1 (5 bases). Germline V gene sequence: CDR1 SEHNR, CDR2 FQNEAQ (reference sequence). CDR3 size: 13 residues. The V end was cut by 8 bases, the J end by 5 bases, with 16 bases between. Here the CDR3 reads CASGFGHLNEQYF. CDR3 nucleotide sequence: TGTGCCAGCGGATTCGGACATCTCAACGAGCAGTACTTC. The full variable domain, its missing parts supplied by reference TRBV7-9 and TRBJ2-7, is DTGVSQNPRHKITKRGQNVTFRCDPISEHNRLYWYRQTLGQGPEFLTYFQNEAQLEKSRLLSDRFSAERPKGSFSTLEIQRTEQGDSAMYLCASGFGHLNEQYFGPGTRLTVT.

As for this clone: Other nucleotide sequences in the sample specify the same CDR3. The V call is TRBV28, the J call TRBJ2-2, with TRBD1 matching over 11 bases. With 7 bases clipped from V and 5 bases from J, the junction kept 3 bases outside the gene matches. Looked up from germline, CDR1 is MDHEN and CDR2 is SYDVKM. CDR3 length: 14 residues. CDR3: CASTGTGGTGELFF. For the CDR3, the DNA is TGTGCCAGCACCGGGACAGGGGGAACCGGGGAGCTGTTTTTT.

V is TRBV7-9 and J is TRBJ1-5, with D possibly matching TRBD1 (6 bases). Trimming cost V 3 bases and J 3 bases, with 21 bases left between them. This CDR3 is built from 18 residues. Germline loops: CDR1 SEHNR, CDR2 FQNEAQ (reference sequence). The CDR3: CASSLIAVGQGINQPQHF. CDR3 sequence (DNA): TGTGCCAGCAGCTTGATAGCGGTGGGGCAGGGGATCAATCAGCCCCAGCATTTT.

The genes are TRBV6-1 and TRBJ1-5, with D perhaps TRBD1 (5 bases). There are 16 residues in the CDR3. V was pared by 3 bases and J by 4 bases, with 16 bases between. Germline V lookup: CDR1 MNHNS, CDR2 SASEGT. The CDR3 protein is CASSDWDPRQNQPQHF. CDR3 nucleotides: TGTGCCAGCAGTGATTGGGACCCCCGGCAGAATCAGCCCCAGCATTTT.

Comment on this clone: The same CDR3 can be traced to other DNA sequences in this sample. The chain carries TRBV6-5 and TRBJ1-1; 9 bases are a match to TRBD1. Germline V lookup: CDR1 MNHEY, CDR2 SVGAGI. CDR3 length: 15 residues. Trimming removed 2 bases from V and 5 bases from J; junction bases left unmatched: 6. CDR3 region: CASSYGGQGRTEAFF. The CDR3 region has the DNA TGTGCCAGCAGTTACGGAGGACAGGGGAGGACTGAAGCTTTCTTT.

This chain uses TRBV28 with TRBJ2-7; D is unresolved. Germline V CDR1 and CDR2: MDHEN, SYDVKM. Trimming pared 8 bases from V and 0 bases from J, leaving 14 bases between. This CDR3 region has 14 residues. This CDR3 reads CASFPTVFSYEQYF. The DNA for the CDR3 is TGTGCCAGCTTCCCAACGGTCTTCTCCTACGAGCAGTACTTC.

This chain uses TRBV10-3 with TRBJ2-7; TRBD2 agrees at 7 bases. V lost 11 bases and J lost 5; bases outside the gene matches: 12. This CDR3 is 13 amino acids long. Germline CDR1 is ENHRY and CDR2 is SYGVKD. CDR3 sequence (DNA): TGTGCCTCTCGTCCCCCGGGAGGCCACGAGCAGTACTTC. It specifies CASRPPGGHEQYF.

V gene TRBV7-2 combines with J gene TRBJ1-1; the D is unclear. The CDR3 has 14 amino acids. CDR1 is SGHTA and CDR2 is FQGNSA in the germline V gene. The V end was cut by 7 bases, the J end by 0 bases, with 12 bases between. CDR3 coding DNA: TGTGCCAGCACCTCCCCCGGGATGAACACTGAAGCTTTCTTT. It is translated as CASTSPGMNTEAFF.

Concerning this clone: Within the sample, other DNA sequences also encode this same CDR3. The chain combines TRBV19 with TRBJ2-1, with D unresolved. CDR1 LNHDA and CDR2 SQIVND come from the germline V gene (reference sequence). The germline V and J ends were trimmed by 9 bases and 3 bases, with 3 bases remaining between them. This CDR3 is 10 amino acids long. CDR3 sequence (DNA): TGTGCCAGCGGCTACAATGAGCAGTTCTTC. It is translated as CASGYNEQFF.

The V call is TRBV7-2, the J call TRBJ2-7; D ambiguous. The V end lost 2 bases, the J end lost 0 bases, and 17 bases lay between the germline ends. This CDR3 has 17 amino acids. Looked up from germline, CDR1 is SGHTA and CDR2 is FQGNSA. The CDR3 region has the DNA TGTGCCAGCAGCTTATTCAGTTGGGCCACCACCTCCTACGAGCAGTACTTC. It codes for CASSLFSWATTSYEQYF.

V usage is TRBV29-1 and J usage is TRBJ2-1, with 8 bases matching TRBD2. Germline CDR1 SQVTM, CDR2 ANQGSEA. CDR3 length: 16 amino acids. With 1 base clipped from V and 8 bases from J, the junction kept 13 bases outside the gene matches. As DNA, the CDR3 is TGCAGCGTTGAAGGTGGCGGGAGGACCCTTGGGGATGAGCAGTTCTTC. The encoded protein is CSVEGGGRTLGDEQFF.

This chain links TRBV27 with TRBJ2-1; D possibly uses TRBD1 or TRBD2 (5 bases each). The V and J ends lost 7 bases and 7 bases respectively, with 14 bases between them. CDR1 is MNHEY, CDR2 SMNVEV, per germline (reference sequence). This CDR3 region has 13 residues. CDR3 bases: TGTGCCAGCATCAAGTGGGGGACGAATGAGCAGTTCTTC. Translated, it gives CASIKWGTNEQFF.

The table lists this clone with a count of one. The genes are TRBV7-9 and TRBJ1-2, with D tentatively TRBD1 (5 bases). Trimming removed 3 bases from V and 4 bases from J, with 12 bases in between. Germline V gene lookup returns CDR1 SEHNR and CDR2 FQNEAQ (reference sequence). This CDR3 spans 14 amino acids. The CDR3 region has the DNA TGTGCCAGCAGCTTCAGGGCGGGAAGCTATGGCTACACCTTC. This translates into CASSFRAGSYGYTF.